This T cell receptor (beta chain) was recorded in a study of response to subunit inactivated influenza vaccine. Broader study findings: Each seasonal influenza vaccination, the authors suggested, recruits few new T cells.

Trimming removed 1 base at V and 10 bases at J, with 19 bases between. The CDR3 contains 15 residues. Per germline, CDR1 SGHVS and CDR2 FQNEAQ. This clonotype was seen many times. Its matching antigen is unknown. TCRdb ran MiXCR on the RT-PCR reads and lists one entry per CDR3 protein. The sample includes 400,000 to 650,000 distinct CDR3 sequences, under 8.5% of them seen just once. The V and J genes are TRBV7-8 and TRBJ1-1, with D uncertain. The clonotype was recovered from a man between 50 and 69 years old who received an inactivated influenza vaccine. The sample was PBMCs from blood, taken roughly 24 months after vaccination. CDR3 nucleotide sequence: TGTGCCAGCAGCTTAGGAGTCAACGTTCGAGTCGGAGCTTTCTTT. As protein: CASSLGVNVRVGAFF.